Below, 29 T cell receptor beta chains from the same sample are listed, as sequenced in a study of cytomegalovirus exposure and HLA in healthy donors. The PCR contained 60 Vbeta and 13 Jbeta primers. Clones were sequenced by immunoSEQ multiplex PCR, and TCRdb holds only the in-frame ones, with some missing. Seen here are over 150,000 clones, roughly 80% observed once, and the top ten hold about 2%. Sequencing input: PBMCs. The source is a human donor in good health.

The J gene is TRBJ1-5, the V gene TRBV7-9, with TRBD1 as a possible D gene (6 bases). The CDR3 has 15 residues. Germline-derived CDR1 and CDR2 are SEHNR and FQNEAQ (reference sequence). With 4 bases removed from V and 7 bases from J, the gap between germline ends came to 17 bases. The CDR3, as DNA: TGTGCCAGCAGCTCCGTAACAGGGAAGAACCAGCCCCAGCATTTT. It codes for CASSSVTGKNQPQHF.

The gene calls are TRBV27 and TRBJ2-7; 9 nucleotides line up with TRBD1. V lost 3 bases to trimming and J lost 4 bases; unmatched junction nucleotides: 10. Germline V gives CDR1 MNHEY, CDR2 SMNVEV (reference sequence). CDR3 length: 16 residues. The CDR3, as DNA: TGTGCCAGCAGTTTGGGGACCGGGACAGGGAATTACGAGCAGTACTTC. This gives the protein CASSLGTGTGNYEQYF.

The chain has TRBV9 and TRBJ1-1; 7 positions agree with TRBD1. The V and J ends lost 4 bases and 4 bases, in that order; junction bases with no gene match: 10. The CDR3 contains 15 residues. Per the germline V gene, CDR1 is SGDLS and CDR2 is YYNGEE. In DNA, the CDR3 is TGTGCCAGCAGCAACACAAGGGGGCTGAGCACTGAAGCTTTCTTT. Translated, it gives CASSNTRGLSTEAFF.

V is TRBV6-6 and J is TRBJ1-1; 8 bases match TRBD1. Germline V CDR1 and CDR2: MNHNY, SVGAGI (reference sequence). This CDR3 region has 13 residues. V shed 5 bases and J 5 bases; nucleotides not matched to a gene: 4. CDR3 loop: CASSQTGGTEAFF. For the CDR3, the DNA is TGTGCCAGCAGTCAAACAGGGGGGACTGAAGCTTTCTTT.

The chain couples TRBV9 to TRBJ1-3, with 9 bases lining up with TRBD1. CDR3 length: 14 residues. The germline V gene has CDR1 SGDLS and CDR2 YYNGEE. J was trimmed by 6 bases and V by 7 bases; bases with no gene match: 8. The CDR3 nucleotides read TGTGCCAGCTCACCGACAGGGGGACCAAACACCATATATTTT. This codes for CASSPTGGPNTIYF.

As to this clone: Other DNA sequences of this sample code for an identical CDR3. V and J are TRBV10-1 and TRBJ1-1; no clear D gene. Germline CDR1 and CDR2: WNHNN and SYGVQD (reference sequence). The V end lost 3 bases, the J end lost 4 bases, and 9 bases lay between the germline ends. The CDR3 covers 13 residues. The CDR3 sequence is CASSEGRGTEAFF. The CDR3 DNA reads TGCGCCAGCAGTGAAGGGAGAGGCACTGAAGCTTTCTTT.

The chain couples TRBV11-3 to TRBJ2-5; 7 nucleotides agree with TRBD1. Germline CDR1 and CDR2: SGHNT and YENEEA. The V gene end was trimmed by 1 base and the J gene end by 5 bases; junction bases not matched to a gene: 4. CDR3 length equals 14 residues. CDR3 nucleotide sequence: TGTGCCAGCAGCTTAGGGGACAGCCCGGAGACCCAGTACTTC. It codes for CASSLGDSPETQYF.

The V gene is TRBV4-3, the J gene TRBJ2-3; TRBD1 agrees at 10 bases. The V and J ends lost 3 bases and 1 base, in that order; junction bases with no gene match: 4. The CDR3 spans 16 residues. Germline assignment: CDR1 LGHNA and CDR2 YSLEER. CDR3 protein: CASSQAGTGGTDTQYF. The CDR3 DNA reads TGCGCCAGCAGCCAGGCCGGGACAGGGGGCACAGATACGCAGTATTTT.

This clone was detected once. The gene calls are TRBV6-1 and TRBJ1-6; D not certain. The V and J ends lost 6 bases and 7 bases respectively, with 10 bases between them. Germline V gives CDR1 MNHNS, CDR2 SASEGT. The CDR3 has 13 residues. The CDR3 sequence: CASRYRGNSPLHF. The DNA of the CDR3 is TGTGCCAGCAGGTATCGGGGAAATTCACCCCTCCACTTT.

This clone was observed a handful of times. The rearrangement joins TRBV27 to TRBJ2-7; D not resolved. The CDR3 consists of 15 residues. V lost 6 bases and J 2 bases, leaving 17 bases between the germline ends. Germline V gene data show CDR1 as MNHEY and CDR2 as SMNVEV (reference sequence). The CDR3 bases are TGTGCCAGCAGCACTGCTGGCGGCGTGGCCTACGAGCAGTACTTC. Protein product: CASSTAGGVAYEQYF.

The chain links TRBV4-1 to TRBJ2-1; 9 positions match TRBD2. CDR1 is MGHRA, CDR2 YSYEKL, per germline. The CDR3 totals 13 residues. V shed 4 bases and J 10 bases; nucleotides not matched to a gene: 5. The CDR3 spells CASSPAGGWEQFF. CDR3 bases: TGCGCCAGCAGCCCAGCGGGGGGATGGGAGCAGTTCTTC.

This clone was recorded only once. The J gene is TRBJ1-2, the V gene TRBV7-9, with 10 bases fitting TRBD1. V dropped 5 bases and J dropped 5; count of bases not matched to a gene: 5. Per the germline V gene, CDR1 is SEHNR and CDR2 is FQNEAQ (reference sequence). The CDR3 has 14 amino acids. The CDR3 DNA reads as TGTGCCAGCAGCCCAGGACAGGGGGAGTATGGCTACACCTTC. The encoded protein is CASSPGQGEYGYTF.

This clone came up a few times. The V and J genes are TRBV4-1 and TRBJ2-7; 14 bases align to TRBD2. CDR3 length: 17 amino acids. V was pared by 3 bases and J by 4 bases, with 8 bases of the junction left unmatched. CDR1 and CDR2 from the germline V gene are MGHRA and YSYEKL. The CDR3 DNA reads as TGCGCCAGCAGCCATCGACTAGCGGGGGGGCCTGGATACGAGCAGTACTTC. Translation: CASSHRLAGGPGYEQYF.

CDR3 loop: CASSRLGGKTNEKLFF. CDR3 in DNA: TGCGCCAGCAGCCGCCTGGGGGGAAAAACTAATGAAAAACTGTTTTTT. The rearrangement uses TRBV5-1 and TRBJ1-4; tentative D call: TRBD1 (5 bases). The CDR3 is 16 amino acids. Germline V gene lookup returns CDR1 SGHRS and CDR2 YFSETQ. V was clipped by 4 bases and J by 1 base, with 14 bases between them.

This clone showed up just once. The chain couples TRBV10-3 to TRBJ1-1; D is unresolved. Per the germline V gene, CDR1 is ENHRY and CDR2 is SYGVKD. The CDR3 covers 14 residues. V was cut by 3 bases and J by 0 bases, with 8 bases left in between. The CDR3 region is CAISDQVLNTEAFF. Written as DNA, the CDR3 is TGTGCCATCAGTGACCAGGTATTGAACACTGAAGCTTTCTTT.

V is TRBV19 and J is TRBJ1-6; D uncertain. CDR1 and CDR2 (germline): LNHDA, SQIVND (reference sequence). V was shortened by 6 bases and J by 9 bases, with 9 bases between the two germline ends. The length of the CDR3 is 12 residues. CDR3 DNA: TGTGCCAGTAGGGAGGAGGGTTCACCCCTCCACTTT. Its translation is CASREEGSPLHF.

This sequence joins TRBV5-4 and TRBJ2-2, with 10 bases aligning to TRBD2. V trimming: 4 bases; J trimming: 4 bases; junction bases outside the gene matches: 4. CDR1 is SGHNT, CDR2 YYREEE, per germline (reference sequence). The CDR3 spans 15 residues. In DNA form, the CDR3 reads TGTGCCAGCAGCCCTAGCGGGGGCAGCACCGGGGAGCTGTTTTTT. As protein: CASSPSGGSTGELFF.

This clone was recorded once. The genes are TRBV2 and TRBJ2-7; D is unclear. The CDR3 contains 10 residues. Germline lookup yields CDR1 SNHLY and CDR2 FYNNEI. Trimming cost V 6 bases and J 6 bases, with 6 bases left between them. CDR3 sequence: CASRIVEQYF. The CDR3 DNA reads as TGTGCCAGCAGGATAGTCGAGCAGTACTTC.

J is TRBJ2-7 and V is TRBV5-1; 8 positions agree with TRBD2. V gave up 3 bases and J gave up 4 bases; unmatched junction bases: 9. The CDR3 loop spans 15 amino acids. The germline CDR1 and CDR2 sequences are SGHRS and YFSETQ. The CDR3 bases are TGCGCCAGCAGCTCGGTCCCGGGACTAGGGTACGAGCAGTACTTC. Protein product: CASSSVPGLGYEQYF.

The chain combines TRBV5-6 with TRBJ1-2; 9 bases are shared with TRBD1. Germline V gene sequence: CDR1 SGHDT, CDR2 YYEEEE. CDR3 length equals 14 residues. Trimming took 2 bases from V and 4 from J; bases not matched to a gene: 3. The CDR3 DNA sequence: TGTGCCAGCAGCTTTCGACAGGGGGGCTATGGCTACACCTTC. It is translated as CASSFRQGGYGYTF. Based on the CDR3 plus reference TRBV5-6 and TRBJ1-2, the full variable domain is DAGVTQSPTHLIKTRGQQVTLRCSPKSGHDTVSWYQQALGQGPQFIFQYYEEEERQRGNFPDRFSGHQFPNYSSELNVNALLLGDSALYLCASSFRQGGYGYTFGSGTRLTVV.

The chain combines TRBV5-6 with TRBJ1-1; D perhaps matches TRBD1 (5 bases). The V and J ends lost 0 bases and 0 bases respectively, with 9 bases between them. The CDR3 covers 15 residues. From germline, CDR1 is SGHDT and CDR2 YYEEEE. CDR3 nucleotides: TGTGCCAGCAGCTTGGCGCCAGGGCTGAACACTGAAGCTTTCTTT. It codes for CASSLAPGLNTEAFF.

This chain uses TRBV19 with TRBJ1-4; 8 bases line up with TRBD1. The CDR3 is 15 residues long. V dropped 5 bases and J dropped 9; count of bases not matched to a gene: 11. CDR1 is LNHDA and CDR2 is SQIVND in the germline V gene (reference sequence). The CDR3 nucleotides are TGTGCCAGTAGTGCCAGCACCGGGACAGGAAAAAAACTGTTTTTT. It specifies CASSASTGTGKKLFF.

This chain connects TRBV25-1 to TRBJ2-3, with TRBD1 matching 7 bases. V was pared by 2 bases and J by 3 bases, with 5 bases of the junction left unmatched. This CDR3 spans 15 amino acids. Per the germline V gene, CDR1 is MGHDK and CDR2 is SYGVNS. In nucleotides, the CDR3 is TGTGCCAGCAGTGAAAGGGACAGCTTTACAGATACGCAGTATTTT. Amino acid sequence: CASSERDSFTDTQYF.

This chain joins TRBV7-8 and TRBJ2-7, with D unresolved. The CDR3 consists of 15 residues. V lost 1 base and J 4 bases, leaving 14 bases between the germline ends. CDR1 and CDR2 (germline): SGHVS, FQNEAQ. The CDR3 DNA follows: TGTGCCAGCAGCTTAGATTCCCAGGCTCGTTACGAGCAGTACTTC. Residues: CASSLDSQARYEQYF.

About this clone itself: One end of the junction fails to match germline, which may point to a read error. The gene calls are TRBV5-8 and TRBJ1-6, with 7 bases identical to TRBD1. This CDR3 contains 16 residues. Germline V lookup: CDR1 SGHTS, CDR2 YDEGEE. The CDR3 loop reads CASTKTDRSPPGLVYF. The CDR3 DNA sequence: TGTGCCAGCACGAAGACGGACAGGTCGCCCCCGGGCCTCGTGTACTTT. Variable domain in full (rest from reference TRBV5-8 and TRBJ1-6): EAGVTQSPTHLIKTRGQQATLRCSPISGHTSVYWYQQALGLGLQFLLWYDEGEERNRGNFPPRFSGRQFPNYSSELNVNALELEDSALYLCASTKTDRSPPGLVYFGNGTRLTVT.

V and J are TRBV10-1 and TRBJ2-2, with TRBD2 identical over 11 bases. V was clipped by 3 bases and J by 6 bases; unmatched bases: 3. Germline values: CDR1 WNHNN, CDR2 SYGVQD (reference sequence). This CDR3 is built from 15 residues. In nucleotides, the CDR3 is TGCGCCAGCAGTGATAGCGGGGGGGCCGCCGGGGAGCTGTTTTTT. Amino acid sequence: CASSDSGGAAGELFF.

The genes are TRBV2 and TRBJ2-1, with D maybe TRBD2 (6 bases). The length of the CDR3 is 11 residues. The V gene lost 7 bases and the J gene lost 9 bases, with 10 bases spanning the gap. CDR1 is SNHLY, CDR2 FYNNEI, per germline. CDR3 sequence (DNA): TGTGCCAGCATGGTGCGGGGTGAGCAGTTCTTC. It codes for CASMVRGEQFF.

The chain couples TRBV4-2 to TRBJ1-1, with D perhaps matching TRBD1 (5 bases). The CDR3 spans 14 residues. Trimming shortened V by 4 bases and J by 4 bases, and 13 bases separated the two germline ends. Germline V gene sequence: CDR1 LGHNA, CDR2 YNFKEQ. The CDR3 is CASSPATVSTEAFF. In DNA, the CDR3 is TGTGCCAGCAGCCCAGCGACAGTGAGCACTGAAGCTTTCTTT.

The gene calls are TRBV11-2 and TRBJ2-5, with 9 bases lining up with TRBD1. The V gene's germline CDR1 is SGHAT and CDR2 FQNNGV. With 5 bases clipped from V and 1 base from J, the junction kept 8 bases outside the gene matches. The CDR3 covers 16 residues. This chain's CDR3 is CASSTRTGEGQETQYF. The CDR3 nucleotides read TGTGCCAGCAGCACCCGGACAGGGGAGGGCCAAGAGACCCAGTACTTC. Full variable domain (outside the CDR3, taken from reference TRBV11-2 and TRBJ2-5): EAGVAQSPRYKIIEKRQSVAFWCNPISGHATLYWYQQILGQGPKLLIQFQNNGVVDDSQLPKDRFSAERLKGVDSTLKIQPAKLEDSAVYLCASSTRTGEGQETQYFGPGTRLLVL.